Below are 6 T cell receptor beta chains sequenced from a single sample in a study of early T cells in non-severe SARS-CoV-2 infection. MiXCR, applied by TCRdb to the 5' RACE reads, yields one record per CDR3 protein. The sample yields roughly 55,000 distinct CDR3 sequences, under 7.5% seen once. Sequencing was carried out using whole blood. The source is an adult who was a healthcare worker with PCR-confirmed SARS-CoV-2 infection or an uninfected control (not recorded which).

This clonotype appeared many times. The rearrangement links TRBV5-1 to TRBJ2-3, with a weak D call TRBD1 (6 bases). Trimming took off 6 bases at V and 0 bases at J, with 14 bases between the two ends. Germline V lookup: CDR1 SGHRS, CDR2 YFSETQ. CDR3 length: 15 amino acids. The CDR3 DNA follows: TGCGCCAGCACCGTGGGACACGCTAGCACAGATACGCAGTATTTT. Translated, it gives CASTVGHASTDTQYF. Together with reference TRBV5-1 and TRBJ2-3, the CDR3 gives the full variable domain: KAGVTQTPRYLIKTRGQQVTLSCSPISGHRSVSWYQQTPGQGLQFLFEYFSETQRNKGNFPGRFSGRQFSNSRSEMNVSTLELGDSALYLCASTVGHASTDTQYFGPGTRLTVL.

In this sample, this clonotype turned up many times. V gene TRBV3-1 combines with J gene TRBJ2-7, with a possible D match to TRBD2 (7 bases). V was clipped by 3 bases and J by 6 bases, with 9 bases between them. Germline CDR1 and CDR2: LGHDT and YNNKEL (reference sequence). The CDR3 is made up of 12 amino acids. The CDR3 bases are TGTGCCAGCAGCCAGCGGGGGCGCGAGCAGTACTTC. This codes for CASSQRGREQYF.

This clonotype was observed a handful of times. The chain joins TRBV7-2 to TRBJ2-5; D is unclear. In germline, CDR1 is SGHTA, CDR2 FQGNSA. The CDR3 runs 14 residues. The V end lost 2 bases, the J end lost 1 base, and 8 bases lay between the germline ends. CDR3 coding DNA: TGTGCCAGCAGCTTATTTGAGGCCCAAGAGACCCAGTACTTC. Translating gives CASSLFEAQETQYF.

This clonotype was detected ten times or more. The chain employs TRBV12-2 and TRBJ2-1; the table gives TRBD1 as D, unverified against the DNA. TRBV12-2 is reported as a pseudogene. The CDR3 is 18 amino acids. CDR3 loop: CASRPRSPYRGWSNEQFF. The CDR3 nucleotides are TGTGCAAGTCGCCCCCGGTCCCCCTACAGGGGTTGGAGCAATGAGCAGTTCTTC.

This clonotype showed up many times. The genes are TRBV14 and TRBJ2-2, with D unclear. The CDR3 runs 15 residues. V was shortened by 8 bases and J by 0 bases, with 13 bases between the two germline ends. CDR1 SGHDN and CDR2 FVKESK come from the germline V gene. CDR3 coding DNA: TGTGCCAGCTCAGACCTAGGCCCGAACACCGGGGAGCTGTTTTTT. It specifies CASSDLGPNTGELFF.

Many counts were recorded for this clonotype. The V gene is TRBV11-2, the J gene TRBJ2-7, with D unresolved. Trimming removed 0 bases from V and 2 bases from J, with 11 bases in between. Germline V CDR1 and CDR2: SGHAT, FQNNGV. CDR3 length equals 15 residues. The CDR3 nucleotides read TGTGCCAGCAGCTTAGATCGGCACAGAACCTACGAGCAGTACTTC. This translates into CASSLDRHRTYEQYF.